Each of the 11 T cell receptor beta chains below was sequenced from the same sample in a study of graft-versus-host responses after intestinal transplantation. Sequencing was performed with immunoSEQ multiplex PCR; in TCRdb, only in-frame clones are kept and a portion is missing. Of 65,000 to 90,000 clones listed, 75% to 95% were seen once; the top ten hold less than 8.5%. No antigen has been assigned to these receptors. Sequenced here: unstimulated CD8+ T cells sorted from spleen or lymph node cells, sampled before transplant. The receptors shown here come from a human donor who was the organ donor for an intestinal transplant.

This sequence joins TRBV27 and TRBJ1-2, with 10 nucleotides matching TRBD1. CDR1 and CDR2 from the germline V gene are MNHEY and SMNVEV (reference sequence). This CDR3 contains 13 residues. V gave up 9 bases and J gave up 7 bases; unmatched junction bases: 8. CDR3 region: CASKPGQGFGYTF. CDR3 sequence (DNA): TGTGCCAGTAAACCGGGACAGGGGTTTGGCTACACCTTC.

The chain carries TRBV14 and TRBJ1-2; 9 bases are shared with TRBD1. Germline V CDR1 and CDR2: SGHDN, FVKESK. This CDR3 has 15 residues. V lost 1 base to trimming and J lost 2 bases; unmatched junction nucleotides: 2. The CDR3 reads CASSQGDRENYGYTF. The DNA of the CDR3 is TGTGCCAGCAGCCAAGGGGACAGGGAGAACTATGGCTACACCTTC.

The genes are TRBV5-1 and TRBJ1-1, with D unresolved. CDR3 size: 15 residues. V lost 2 bases, J lost 3 bases, and 14 bases lay in between. Per the germline V gene, CDR1 is SGHRS and CDR2 is YFSETQ. The CDR3 loop is CASSFHDWTYTEAFF. For the CDR3, the DNA is TGCGCCAGCAGCTTCCATGACTGGACGTACACTGAAGCTTTCTTT.

The rearrangement uses TRBV7-6 and TRBJ1-1; D gene unclear. Germline V gene data show CDR1 as SGHVS and CDR2 as FNYEAQ. CDR3 length equals 17 residues. The V gene lost 2 bases and the J gene lost 0 bases, with 16 bases spanning the gap. The CDR3 DNA sequence: TGTGCCAGCAGCTTACGGACCCTAGGCGACCTGAACACTGAAGCTTTCTTT. Encoded protein: CASSLRTLGDLNTEAFF. The full variable domain, with the rest looked up from reference TRBV7-6 and TRBJ1-1, is GAGVSQSPRYKVTKRGQDVALRCDPISGHVSLYWYRQALGQGPEFLTYFNYEAQQDKSGLPNDRFSAERPEGSISTLTIQRTEQRDSAMYRCASSLRTLGDLNTEAFFGQGTRLTVV.

V is TRBV7-2 and J is TRBJ2-7, with a weak D call TRBD2 (5 bases). V shed 4 bases and J shed 2 bases, with 12 bases lying between them. The germline gives CDR1 SGHTA, CDR2 FQGNSA. The CDR3 sequence is 14 residues long. CDR3 bases: TGTGCCAGCAGCTCACCAGCGGACCCCTACGAGCAGTACTTC. Amino acid sequence: CASSSPADPYEQYF. The variable domain in full, with the rest retrieved from reference TRBV7-2 and TRBJ2-7, is GAGVSQSPSNKVTEKGKDVELRCDPISGHTALYWYRQSLGQGLEFLIYFQGNSAPDKSGLPSDRFSAERTGGSVSTLTIQRTQQEDSAVYLCASSSPADPYEQYFGPGTRLTVT.

The chain uses TRBV4-1 and TRBJ2-1; D is uncertain. This CDR3 spans 14 amino acids. The V gene lost 0 bases and the J gene lost 7 bases, with 10 bases spanning the gap. Germline CDR1 reads MGHRA; CDR2 reads YSYEKL. CDR3 DNA: TGCGCCAGCAGCCAAGAAAGGGAAATAAATGAGCAGTTCTTC. It codes for CASSQEREINEQFF.

The chain employs TRBV27 and TRBJ2-5; 7 bases are shared with TRBD2. The J call may be faulty, since TRBJ2-7 better matches the DNA end. CDR3 size: 15 residues. The germline V gene has CDR1 MNHEY and CDR2 SMNVEV (reference sequence). The CDR3 loop is CASSHSSGGGYEQYF. CDR3 nucleotide sequence: TGTGCCAGCAGTCACTCTAGCGGAGGCGGCTACGAGCAGTACTTC.

The CDR3 protein is CASSFQGAEGGEKLFF. The CDR3 DNA follows: TGTGCCAGCAGCTTCCAGGGGGCGGAGGGAGGTGAAAAACTGTTTTTT. The chain couples TRBV7-9 to TRBJ1-4; 8 nucleotides match TRBD1. J gave up 7 bases and V 3 bases, and 10 bases lay outside the gene matches. The CDR3 is 16 amino acids. Germline V gene data show CDR1 as SEHNR and CDR2 as FQNEAQ (reference sequence).

The genes are TRBV5-5 and TRBJ2-1, with 10 positions matching TRBD1. The CDR3 is 15 residues long. V lost 0 bases, J lost 8 bases, and 5 bases stayed unmatched. The V gene's germline CDR1 is SGHKS and CDR2 YYEKEE (reference sequence). CDR3 sequence: CASSLGGTGVDEQFF. The CDR3 nucleotides are TGTGCCAGCAGCTTGGGTGGGACAGGGGTGGATGAGCAGTTCTTC.

The chain carries TRBV5-1 and TRBJ2-2; D may correspond to TRBD1 or TRBD2 (5 bases each). Trimming cost V 7 bases and J 4 bases, with 11 bases left between them. CDR3 length: 13 residues. CDR1 is SGHRS, CDR2 YFSETQ, per germline. The CDR3 loop is CASGGWVTGELFF. CDR3 bases: TGCGCCAGCGGGGGATGGGTCACCGGGGAGCTGTTTTTT.

V and J are TRBV11-3 and TRBJ2-5; no reliable D call. This CDR3 contains 14 residues. CDR1 is SGHNT and CDR2 is YENEEA in the germline V gene. Trimming stripped 1 base from V and 2 bases from J, with 8 bases between. The CDR3 nucleotides read TGTGCCAGCAGCTTAGCGCTTTCACAAGAGACCCAGTACTTC. This translates into CASSLALSQETQYF.